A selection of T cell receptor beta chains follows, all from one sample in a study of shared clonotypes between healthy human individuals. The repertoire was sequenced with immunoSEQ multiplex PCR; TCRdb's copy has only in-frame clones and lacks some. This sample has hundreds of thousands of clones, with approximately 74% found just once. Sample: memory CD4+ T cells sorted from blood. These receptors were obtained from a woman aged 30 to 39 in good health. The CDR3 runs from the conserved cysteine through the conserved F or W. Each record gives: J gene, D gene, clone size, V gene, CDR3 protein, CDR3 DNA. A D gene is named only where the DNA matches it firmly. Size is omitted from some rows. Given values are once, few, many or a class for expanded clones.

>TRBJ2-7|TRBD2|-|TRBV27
CASRVPGTSGSYEQYF
TGTGCCAGCAGGGTACCCGGGACTAGCGGCTCCTACGAGCAGTACTTC
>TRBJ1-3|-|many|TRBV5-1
CASSPGTPGNTIYF
TGCGCCAGCAGCCCCGGGACACCTGGAAACACCATATATTTT
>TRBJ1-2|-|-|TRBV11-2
CASSYRTANYGYTF
TGTGCCAGCAGCTACCGGACAGCTAACTATGGCTACACCTTC
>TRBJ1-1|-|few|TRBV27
CASSSTLMNTEAFF
TGTGCCAGCAGTTCCACCCTCATGAACACTGAAGCTTTCTTT
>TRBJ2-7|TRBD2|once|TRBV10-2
CASSDSGKAYEQYF
TGCGCCAGCAGTGACAGCGGGAAAGCCTACGAGCAGTACTTC
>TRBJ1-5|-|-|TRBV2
CASSGDEPQHF
TGTGCCAGCAGTGGGGATGAGCCCCAGCATTTT
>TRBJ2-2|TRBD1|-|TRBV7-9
CASSAGTGGTGELFF
TGTGCCAGCAGCGCGGGGACAGGGGGCACCGGGGAGCTGTTTTTT
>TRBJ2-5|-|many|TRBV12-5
CASGYEVPETQYF
TGTGCTAGTGGTTACGAGGTTCCCGAGACCCAGTACTTC
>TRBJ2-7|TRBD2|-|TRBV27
CASRGTSSHHYEQYF
TGTGCCAGCAGAGGGACTAGCTCTCACCACTACGAGCAGTACTTC
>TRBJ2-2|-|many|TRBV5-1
CASSLDSRGSGELFF
TGCGCCAGCAGCTTGGATTCCAGGGGATCCGGGGAGCTGTTTTTT
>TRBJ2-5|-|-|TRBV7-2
CASSLNRQDLGAQYF
TGTGCCAGCAGCTTAAACCGTCAGGACCTAGGGGCCCAGTACTTC
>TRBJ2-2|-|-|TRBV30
CAWPLRAGFTGELFF
TGTGCCTGGCCCTTAAGGGCAGGGTTCACCGGGGAGCTGTTTTTT
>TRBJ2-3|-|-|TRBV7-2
CASSLRLGAGTDTQYF
TGTGCCAGCAGCTTGAGGCTAGGGGCAGGCACAGATACGCAGTATTTT
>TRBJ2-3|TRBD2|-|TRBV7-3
CASSLMASGGTDTQYF
TGTGCCAGCAGCTTAATGGCTAGCGGAGGCACAGATACGCAGTATTTT
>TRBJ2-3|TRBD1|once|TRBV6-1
CASKNRGQSTDTQYF
TGTGCCAGCAAGAACAGGGGGCAAAGCACAGATACGCAGTATTTT
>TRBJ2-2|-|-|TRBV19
CASRMLTNTGELFF
TGTGCCAGTAGGATGCTGACGAACACCGGGGAGCTGTTTTTT
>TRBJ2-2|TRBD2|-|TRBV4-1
CASSQGTSGGTGELFF
TGCGCCAGCAGCCAAGGGACTAGTGGGGGCACCGGGGAGCTGTTTTTT
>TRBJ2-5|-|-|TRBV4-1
CASSHRETQYF
TGCGCCAGCAGCCACCGGGAGACCCAGTACTTC
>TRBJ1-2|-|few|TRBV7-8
CASSLASQPYGYTF
TGTGCCAGCAGCTTAGCTAGTCAGCCCTATGGCTACACCTTC
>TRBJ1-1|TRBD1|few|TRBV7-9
CASSLEGAWEAFF
TGTGCCAGCAGCTTAGAGGGGGCGTGGGAAGCTTTCTTT
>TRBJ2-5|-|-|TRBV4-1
CASSLIVGETQYF
TGCGCCAGCAGCCTCATAGTAGGGGAGACCCAGTACTTC